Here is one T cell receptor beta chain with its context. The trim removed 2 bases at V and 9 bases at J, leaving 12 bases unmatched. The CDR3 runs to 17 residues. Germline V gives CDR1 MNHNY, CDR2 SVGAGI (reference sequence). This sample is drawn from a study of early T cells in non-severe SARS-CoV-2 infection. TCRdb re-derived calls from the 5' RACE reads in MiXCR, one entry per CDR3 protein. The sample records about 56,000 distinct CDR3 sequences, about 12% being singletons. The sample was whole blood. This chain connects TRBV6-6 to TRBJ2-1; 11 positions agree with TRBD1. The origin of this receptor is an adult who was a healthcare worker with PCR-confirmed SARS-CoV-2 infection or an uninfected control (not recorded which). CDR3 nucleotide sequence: TGTGCCAGCAGTTACACGGACAGGGGGCGTGTGGCGAGTGAGCAGTTCTTC. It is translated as CASSYTDRGRVASEQFF.